Listed below are T cell receptor beta chains from one sample, sequenced in a study of blood T cell repertoires in COVID-19. Here immunoSEQ multiplex PCR was the method, and the copy in TCRdb shows in-frame clones only, minus some. The sample lists roughly 300,000 clones; roughly nine tenths were seen once. Sequencing input: peripheral blood. These receptors all come from a woman aged 25 to 39 with COVID-19, enrolled during active disease. The conserved cysteine and the conserved F or W are not part of the CDR3 here. The order of the fields is D gene, J gene, V gene, CDR3 protein. A D gene is named only where the DNA matches it firmly.

D: .; J: TRBJ1-3; V: TRBV6-5; CDR3: ASIFQGIAGNTIY
D: TRBD1; J: TRBJ2-5; V: TRBV3-1/TRBV3-2; CDR3: ASSQDLVGTGGSQTQY
D: TRBD1; J: TRBJ1-2; V: TRBV2; CDR3: ASSVDRDPYGYT
D: .; J: TRBJ2-1; V: TRBV20-1; CDR3: SAMGGNEQF
D: .; J: TRBJ1-1; V: TRBV2; CDR3: ASRGRDGGFTEAF
D: .; J: TRBJ2-7; V: TRBV10-3; CDR3: AISESLSPYEQY
D: TRBD1; J: TRBJ1-4; V: TRBV5-5; CDR3: ASSLGQGAREKLF
D: TRBD2; J: TRBJ2-3; V: TRBV13; CDR3: ASSSPLIAGTSRTDTQY
D: TRBD1; J: TRBJ1-2; V: TRBV19; CDR3: ASSIPTGQAYGYT
D: .; J: TRBJ2-3; V: TRBV27; CDR3: ASSQGFGTDTQY
D: .; J: TRBJ2-5; V: TRBV2; CDR3: ASSYSDQETQY
D: .; J: TRBJ1-1; V: TRBV7-9; CDR3: ASSYSRRSNTEAF
D: TRBD1; J: TRBJ1-2; V: TRBV19; CDR3: ASNPYRTGDYGYT
D: .; J: TRBJ1-1; V: TRBV2; CDR3: ASQTGAGTREAF
D: .; J: TRBJ2-7; V: TRBV25-1; CDR3: ASSESSRVHEQY
D: TRBD1; J: TRBJ1-6; V: TRBV2; CDR3: ASRTGVVYNSPLH
D: .; J: TRBJ1-2; V: TRBV19; CDR3: ASSIDGRGGYGYT
D: .; J: TRBJ1-2; V: TRBV20-1; CDR3: SASGVSNYGYT
D: .; J: TRBJ2-1; V: TRBV6-5; CDR3: ASRSSPGNEQF
D: TRBD2; J: TRBJ2-5; V: TRBV5-1; CDR3: ASRDYPGTQY
D: .; J: TRBJ1-6; V: TRBV27; CDR3: ASSFVRGDNSPLH
D: .; J: TRBJ1-5; V: TRBV5-6; CDR3: ASSLLQGVGQPQH
D: .; J: TRBJ1-1; V: TRBV2; CDR3: ASNPEMNTEAF
D: TRBD2; J: TRBJ2-1; V: TRBV7-9; CDR3: ASSLYSGGADNEQF
D: .; J: TRBJ1-6; V: TRBV18; CDR3: ASSSANSPLH
D: TRBD1; J: TRBJ2-2; V: TRBV18; CDR3: ASSPFQGANTGELF
D: TRBD1; J: TRBJ1-5; V: TRBV7-6; CDR3: ASSARQGQPQH
D: .; J: TRBJ2-2; V: TRBV9; CDR3: ASASRGSTGELF
D: TRBD1; J: TRBJ1-3; V: TRBV2; CDR3: ASGTGSTIY
D: TRBD1; J: TRBJ1-2; V: TRBV28; CDR3: ASRPRTGGYGYT
D: .; J: TRBJ1-3; V: TRBV30; CDR3: AWTCSPCITIY
D: .; J: TRBJ1-1; V: TRBV7-6; CDR3: ASSSGPTTEAF
D: TRBD1; J: TRBJ1-2; V: TRBV7-2; CDR3: ASTDSWTGGLITVGYT
D: .; J: TRBJ2-7; V: TRBV5-4; CDR3: ASSLGPTYEQY
D: .; J: TRBJ1-1; V: TRBV12-3/TRBV12-4; CDR3: ASSRDIRAF
D: TRBD1; J: TRBJ1-1; V: TRBV10-3; CDR3: AISERDSWNMNTEAF
D: .; J: TRBJ2-1; V: TRBV5-4; CDR3: ASSQISNEQF
D: .; J: TRBJ1-4; V: TRBV5-6; CDR3: ASSLVGVPNEKLF
D: .; J: TRBJ1-2; V: TRBV4-2; CDR3: ASSQDTGIPAGYT
D: .; J: TRBJ1-1; V: TRBV20-1; CDR3: SASEGSRTEAF
D: .; J: TRBJ2-2; V: TRBV7-8; CDR3: ASSARTGTLNTGELF
D: .; J: TRBJ2-1; V: TRBV5-1; CDR3: ASSFGGASINEQF
D: .; J: TRBJ2-2; V: TRBV13; CDR3: ASSGGANTGELF